This note documents a single T cell receptor beta chain sequence. The V and J ends lost 2 bases and 2 bases, in that order; junction bases with no gene match: 4. There are 15 residues in the CDR3. Germline CDR1 SGHDN, CDR2 FVKESK. The record originates from a study of blood T cell repertoires in COVID-19. Original analysis: How many nucleated cells were present was estimated from reference gene primer amplification. TCRdb's copy holds only in-frame clones and misses some; the assay was immunoSEQ multiplex PCR. V and J calls and clone size are copied from that table; D and trimming were computed from the DNA. The sample lists under 150,000 clones, less than 90% seen once, with almost 6% in the top ten. Which cohort a participant joined came from the clinical history participants gave. Individuals in the exposed group had encountered a COVID-19 case within 2 weeks preceding study entry.

This clonotype was obtained from a woman aged 50 to 60 who had been exposed to COVID-19. The sequenced material came from PBMCs or T cells enriched from blood (not recorded which). The V call is TRBV14, the J call TRBJ2-3; 7 bases are shared with TRBD2. This chain's CDR3 is CASSQRGGITDTQYF. CDR3 nucleotides: TGTGCCAGCAGCCAACGGGGAGGGATCACAGATACGCAGTATTTT. Full variable domain (missing parts from reference TRBV14 and TRBJ2-3): EAGVTQFPSHSVIEKGQTVTLRCDPISGHDNLYWYRRVMGKEIKFLLHFVKESKQDESGMPNNRFLAERTGGTYSTLKVQPAELEDSGVYFCASSQRGGITDTQYFGPGTRLTVL.